This T cell receptor (beta chain) comes out of a study of CD8 T cells in Susac syndrome. General study results and limits: The study recognized that its TCR sequencing and HLA analysis covered a relatively small number of individuals.

Concerning this clonotype itself: Its specificity is unknown.

Negative isolation yielded the CD8+ and CD4+ T cells, while FACS enriched the TEMRA cells. When the RNA was reverse transcribed, random hexamers were used with an input of roughly 0.45 to 1 ug. Amplification of the TCR beta CDR3 was carried out by immunoSEQ multiplex PCR, which spanned a total of 54 Vbeta and 13 Jbeta segments. TCRdb itself ran the immunoSEQ multiplex PCR reads through MiXCR, one entry per CDR3 protein. The table lists around 300,000 distinct CDR3 sequences, roughly 85% of them singletons. V was pared by 2 bases and J by 0 bases, with 7 bases between. In germline, CDR1 is MNHEY, CDR2 SVGAGI. The length of the CDR3 is 14 residues.

This clonotype was obtained from a human donor with multiple sclerosis. The sample comprised CD8+ T cells from PBMCs. The rearrangement uses TRBV6-5 and TRBJ1-1, with D hard to call. The CDR3 coding sequence is TGTGCCAGCAGTTACGGACGGTTGAACACTGAAGCTTTCTTT. It encodes CASSYGRLNTEAFF.